The clone carrying this T cell receptor (beta chain) has more than one count but fewer than ten. Its antigen is unknown. Germline and genes here are mouse. The read stops 1 residue short of the end of the CDR3; the missing end is completed from the germline J gene. This CDR3 spans 12 amino acids. Germline CDR1 reads KGHPV; CDR2 reads FQNQEV (reference sequence). Trimming took 4 bases from V and 4 from J, leaving 5 bases between them. Survey-depth TCRbeta CDR3 sequencing reported V/J genes and productive frequencies. Method: immunoSEQ multiplex PCR; TCRdb's copy keeps in-frame clones and lacks some. The data hold 6,000 or so clones, with roughly 47% observed a single time. This entry belongs to a study of tissue T cells after allogeneic stem cell transplantation. Study-wide results and caveats: Anatomically similar tissues had similar TCR repertoires within each patient. Blood and spleen captured only part of the tissue TCR repertoire. Motif-based clustering found tissue-specific repertoire signatures shared across patients, though few clones were shared.

Specified time point: mouse harvest day 7 after allogeneic transplant. Each mouse received 10^7 T-cell-depleted marrow cells plus 10^6 splenic CD5+ T cells by tail vein. The chain uses TRBV26 and TRBJ2-1; D may be TRBD1 (5 bases). The sequenced sample consisted of gut tissue. The TCR was taken from a female BALB/c mouse given C57BL/6 T cells with graft-versus-host disease after an allogeneic hematopoietic cell transplant. This CDR3 reads CASSRQYAEQFF. The CDR3 DNA, read in part, is TGTGCCAGCAGTCGACAGTATGCTGAGCAGTTC. Full variable domain (missing parts from reference TRBV26 and TRBJ2-1): NSKVIQTPRYLVKGQGQKAKMRCIPEKGHPVVFWYQQNKNNEFKFLINFQNQEVLQQIDMTEKRFSAECPSNSPCSLEIQSSEAGDSALYLCASSRQYAEQFFGPGTRLTVL.